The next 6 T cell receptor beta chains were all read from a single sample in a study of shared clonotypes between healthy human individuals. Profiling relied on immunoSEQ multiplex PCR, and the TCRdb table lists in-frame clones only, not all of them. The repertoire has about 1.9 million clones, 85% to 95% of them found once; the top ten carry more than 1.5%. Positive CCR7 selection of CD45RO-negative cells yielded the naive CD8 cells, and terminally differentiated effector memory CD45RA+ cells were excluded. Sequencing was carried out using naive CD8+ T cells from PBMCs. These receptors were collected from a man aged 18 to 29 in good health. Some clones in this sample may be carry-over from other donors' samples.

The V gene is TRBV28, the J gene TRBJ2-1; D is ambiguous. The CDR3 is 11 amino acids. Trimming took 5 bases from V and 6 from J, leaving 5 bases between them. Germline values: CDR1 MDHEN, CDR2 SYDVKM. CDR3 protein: CASSPANEQFF. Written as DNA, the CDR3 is TGTGCCAGCAGTCCCGCCAATGAGCAGTTCTTC.

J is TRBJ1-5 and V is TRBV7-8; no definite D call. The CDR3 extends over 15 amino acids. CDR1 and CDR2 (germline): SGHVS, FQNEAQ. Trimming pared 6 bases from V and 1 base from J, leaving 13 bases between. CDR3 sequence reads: CASSLLLGSNQPQHF. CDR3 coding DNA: TGTGCCAGCAGTTTACTCCTGGGAAGCAATCAGCCCCAGCATTTT.

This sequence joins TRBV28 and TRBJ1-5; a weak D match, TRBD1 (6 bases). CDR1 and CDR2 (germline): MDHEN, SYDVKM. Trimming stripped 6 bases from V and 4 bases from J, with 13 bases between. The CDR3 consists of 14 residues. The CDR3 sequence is CASRPDRNNQPQHF. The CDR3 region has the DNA TGTGCCAGCAGACCCGACAGGAATAATCAGCCCCAGCATTTT.

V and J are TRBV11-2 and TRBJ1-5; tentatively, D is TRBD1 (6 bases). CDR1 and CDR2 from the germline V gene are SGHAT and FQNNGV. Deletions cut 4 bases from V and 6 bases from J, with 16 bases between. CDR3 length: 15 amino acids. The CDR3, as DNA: TGTGCCAGCAGCTATTCAGGGGCGCCTGGTCAGCCCCAGCATTTT. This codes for CASSYSGAPGQPQHF.

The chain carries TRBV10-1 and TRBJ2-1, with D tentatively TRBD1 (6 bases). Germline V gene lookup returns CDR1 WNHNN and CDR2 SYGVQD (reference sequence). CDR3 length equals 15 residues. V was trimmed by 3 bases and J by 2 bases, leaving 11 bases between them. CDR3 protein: CASSEDRFAYNEQFF. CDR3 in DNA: TGCGCCAGCAGTGAAGACAGGTTTGCCTACAATGAGCAGTTCTTC.

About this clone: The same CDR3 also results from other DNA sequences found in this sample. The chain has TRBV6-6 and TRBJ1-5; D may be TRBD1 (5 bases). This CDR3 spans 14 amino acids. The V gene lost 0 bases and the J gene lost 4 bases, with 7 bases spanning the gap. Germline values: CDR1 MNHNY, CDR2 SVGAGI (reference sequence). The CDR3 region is CASSYSEGNQPQHF. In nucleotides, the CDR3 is TGTGCCAGCAGTTACTCTGAGGGGAATCAGCCCCAGCATTTT.